Listed below are T cell receptor beta chains from one sample, sequenced in a study of T-cell memory formation after mild COVID-19. A single record per CDR3 protein comes from TCRdb applying MiXCR to the 5' RACE reads. The sample consists of about half a million distinct CDR3 sequences, roughly 18% of them appearing once. Sequencing input: PBMCs or a T cell subset sorted from them (not recorded which). The receptors derive from an adult woman who had mild COVID-19 (a few samples of this study predate the infection). Cell type and time point are not known. Each CDR3 is given with its conserved first and last residue. The D gene is left open where the match is weak. Not all rows give a size; the values are once, few, many and, for expanded clones, a class.

size | J | length | D | V | CDR3 | DNA
few | TRBJ2-7 | 15 | TRBD1 | TRBV19 | CASSPVTGGASEQYF | TGTGCCAGTAGCCCCGTGACAGGGGGTGCCAGCGAGCAGTACTTC
many | TRBJ2-4 | 16 | TRBD1 | TRBV5-5 | CASSPWTGRAKNIQYF | TGTGCCAGCAGCCCTTGGACAGGGAGAGCCAAAAACATTCAGTACTTC
. | TRBJ2-7 | 12 | . | TRBV5-1 | CASSLEFNEQYF | TGCGCCAGCAGCTTGGAGTTCAACGAGCAGTACTTC
many | TRBJ2-2 | 18 | TRBD2 | TRBV4-3 | CASSQVKGLALNTGELFF | TGCGCCAGCAGCCAAGTTAAGGGACTAGCGCTTAACACCGGGGAGCTGTTTTTT
few | TRBJ2-1 | 12 | TRBD2 | TRBV19 | CASSGRRNEQFF | TGTGCCAGTAGCGGGAGGAGGAATGAGCAGTTCTTC
. | TRBJ1-6 | 17 | . | TRBV2 | CASSEALKGRGNSPLHF | TGTGCCAGCAGTGAAGCGTTGAAGGGTCGAGGGAATTCACCCCTCCACTTT
few | TRBJ2-2 | 13 | . | TRBV7-6 | CASTGSNTGELFF | TGTGCCAGCACGGGGTCGAACACCGGGGAGCTGTTTTTT
. | TRBJ1-1 | 13 | . | TRBV3-1 | CASSQMTGPEAFF | TGTGCCAGCAGCCAGATGACAGGCCCCGAAGCTTTCTTT
. | TRBJ2-2 | 17 | TRBD1 | TRBV12-3/TRBV12-4 | CATSLPLGTGNTGELFF | TGTGCCACCAGTTTACCTCTTGGGACAGGGAACACCGGGGAGCTGTTTTTT
. | TRBJ2-7 | 17 | . | TRBV3-1 | CASSHWVTGHGSYEQYF | TGTGCCAGCAGCCATTGGGTTACAGGGCACGGGAGCTACGAGCAGTACTTC
few | TRBJ2-5 | 15 | . | TRBV5-1 | CASSVQGGSGETQYF | TGCGCCAGCAGCGTCCAGGGGGGAAGTGGAGAGACCCAGTACTTC
. | TRBJ2-5 | 13 | . | TRBV7-2 | CASSFRTEETQYF | TGTGCCAGCAGCTTCCGGACGGAAGAGACCCAGTACTTC
many | TRBJ2-5 | 15 | TRBD1 | TRBV7-2 | CASSLARQGYETQYF | TGTGCCAGCAGCTTAGCGAGACAGGGGTACGAGACCCAGTACTTC
. | TRBJ2-1 | 13 | . | TRBV24-1 | CATSTGTYNEQFF | TGTGCCACCAGTACTGGGACCTACAATGAGCAGTTCTTC
. | TRBJ2-1 | 15 | . | TRBV11-2 | CASSLQGPLYNEQFF | TGTGCCAGCAGCTTACAGGGGCCTTTATACAATGAGCAGTTCTTC
. | TRBJ2-7 | 11 | . | TRBV5-1 | CASSLGYEKYF | TGCGCCAGCAGCTTGGGCTACGAGAAGTACTTC
once | TRBJ2-1 | 16 | . | TRBV27 | CASSPFRGTVGGEQFF | TGTGCCAGCAGTCCCTTCCGCGGGACGGTTGGCGGGGAGCAGTTCTTC
many | TRBJ2-1 | 15 | TRBD2 | TRBV7-2 | CASSSSGGAFNEQFF | TGTGCCAGCAGCTCCAGCGGGGGGGCCTTCAATGAGCAGTTCTTC
. | TRBJ2-3 | 12 | . | TRBV6-2/TRBV6-3 | CASSYTLPTQYF | TGTGCCAGCAGTTATACTCTACCTACGCAGTATTTT
few | TRBJ2-2 | 16 | . | TRBV20-1 | CSARATGKLNTGELFF | TGCAGTGCTAGAGCTACAGGCAAGCTAAACACCGGGGAGCTGTTTTTT
. | TRBJ2-5 | 16 | TRBD2 | TRBV25-1 | CASTRTSGRYGETQYF | TGTGCCAGCACCCGGACTAGCGGGAGATATGGGGAGACCCAGTACTTC
few | TRBJ2-3 | 13 | . | TRBV15 | CATSRDFADTQYF | TGTGCCACCAGCAGAGATTTTGCAGATACGCAGTATTTT
many | TRBJ2-3 | 15 | . | TRBV7-9 | CASSLRRSGTDTQYF | TGTGCCAGCAGCTTAAGGCGTAGCGGAACAGATACGCAGTATTTT
. | TRBJ2-7 | 13 | . | TRBV5-4 | CANNRDGGYEQYF | TGTGCCAACAACAGGGACGGCGGCTACGAGCAGTACTTC
many | TRBJ2-3 | 16 | TRBD1 | TRBV5-1 | CASSLAGTAIRDTQYF | TGCGCCAGCAGCTTGGCAGGGACAGCTATCAGGGATACGCAGTATTTT
. | TRBJ1-5 | 17 | TRBD1 | TRBV24-1 | CATSDATGQGFGQPQHF | TGTGCCACCAGTGATGCGACGGGACAGGGTTTCGGGCAGCCCCAGCATTTT
. | TRBJ2-1 | 16 | . | TRBV15 | CATSRGKGLAYNEQFF | TGTGCCACCAGCAGAGGGAAGGGCCTGGCATACAATGAGCAGTTCTTC
. | TRBJ1-1 | 14 | . | TRBV30 | CAWSAGLLNTEAFF | TGTGCCTGGAGTGCGGGGCTTCTGAACACTGAAGCTTTCTTT
. | TRBJ2-1 | 14 | . | TRBV4-1 | CASSQDRDLTEQFF | TGCGCCAGCAGCCAAGATCGGGACCTCACGGAGCAGTTCTTC
many | TRBJ2-5 | 14 | . | TRBV7-9 | CASSFGSDHGTQYF | TGTGCCAGCAGCTTCGGCAGCGACCATGGGACCCAGTACTTC
. | TRBJ2-1 | 14 | . | TRBV4-1 | CASSQVGSYNEQFF | TGCGCCAGCAGCCAAGTCGGGAGTTACAATGAGCAGTTCTTC
. | TRBJ2-6 | 14 | . | TRBV5-6 | CASRRTGGANVLTF | TGTGCCAGCAGACGAACTGGTGGGGCCAACGTCCTGACTTTC
few | TRBJ2-3 | 12 | . | TRBV6-6 | CATSDSRDTQYF | TGTGCCACTTCGGACAGCCGTGATACGCAGTATTTT
. | TRBJ2-1 | 15 | TRBD1 | TRBV20-1 | CSARKARDRYNEQFF | TGCAGTGCTAGGAAGGCCCGGGACAGGTACAATGAGCAGTTCTTC
. | TRBJ1-5 | 15 | TRBD1 | TRBV7-8 | CASSLGQGASQPQHF | TGTGCCAGCAGCTTAGGGCAGGGGGCGAGTCAGCCCCAGCATTTT
few | TRBJ2-1 | 14 | . | TRBV12-3/TRBV12-4 | CASSFGGSGGEQFF | TGTGCCAGCAGTTTCGGCGGCTCCGGGGGAGAGCAGTTCTTC
few | TRBJ2-1 | 11 | TRBD1 | TRBV12-3/TRBV12-4 | CASSSTGPEFF | TGTGCCAGCAGTTCGACAGGGCCGGAGTTCTTC
. | TRBJ2-1 | 17 | TRBD2 | TRBV18 | CASSPRLAGEVGNEQFF | TGTGCCAGCTCACCTCGACTAGCGGGAGAAGTAGGCAATGAGCAGTTCTTC
few | TRBJ2-5 | 13 | . | TRBV11-2 | CASSPGVVETQYF | TGTGCCAGCAGCCCAGGGGTAGTGGAGACCCAGTACTTC
few | TRBJ2-2 | 18 | TRBD2 | TRBV12-3/TRBV12-4 | CASSLEGLGSILTGELFF | TGTGCCAGCAGTTTAGAGGGACTAGGAAGTATTTTGACCGGGGAGCTGTTTTTT